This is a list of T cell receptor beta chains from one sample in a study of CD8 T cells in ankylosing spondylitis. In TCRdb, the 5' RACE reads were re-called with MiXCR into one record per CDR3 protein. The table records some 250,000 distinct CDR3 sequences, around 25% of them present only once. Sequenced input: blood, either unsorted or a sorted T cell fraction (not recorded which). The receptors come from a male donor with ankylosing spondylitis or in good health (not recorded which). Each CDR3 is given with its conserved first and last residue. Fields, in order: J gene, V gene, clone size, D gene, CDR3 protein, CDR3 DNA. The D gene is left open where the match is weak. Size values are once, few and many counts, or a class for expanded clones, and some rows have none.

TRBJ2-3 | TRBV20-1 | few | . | CSANSGGTDTQYF | TGCAGTGCCAACTCAGGGGGCACAGATACGCAGTATTTT
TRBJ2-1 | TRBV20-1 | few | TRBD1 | CSAPYRGISNEQFF | TGCAGTGCCCCTTACAGGGGGATAAGCAATGAGCAGTTCTTC
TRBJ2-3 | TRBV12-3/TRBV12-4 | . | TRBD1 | CASSQARTGGKGTQYF | TGTGCCAGCAGCCAAGCTCGGACAGGGGGCAAAGGTACGCAGTATTTT
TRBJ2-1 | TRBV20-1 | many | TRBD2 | CSAQEIGLADNEQFF | TGCAGTGCGCAGGAAATTGGACTAGCCGACAATGAGCAGTTCTTC
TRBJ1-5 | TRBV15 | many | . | CATSKEGPNQPQHF | TGTGCCACCAGCAAAGAGGGACCCAATCAGCCCCAGCATTTT
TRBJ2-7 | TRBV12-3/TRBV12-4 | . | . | CASSPSDPREQYF | TGTGCCAGCAGTCCTTCGGACCCGAGAGAGCAGTACTTC
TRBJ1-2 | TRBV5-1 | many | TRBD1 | CASSSVPGQGTYGYTF | TGCGCCAGCAGCTCAGTCCCGGGACAGGGGACCTATGGCTACACCTTC
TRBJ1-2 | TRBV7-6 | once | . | CASSFEGGRFGGYTF | TGTGCCAGCAGCTTCGAAGGGGGGCGGTTTGGAGGCTACACCTTC
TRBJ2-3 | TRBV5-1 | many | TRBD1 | CASSRTLQGEDTQYF | TGCGCCAGCAGCCGAACCCTACAGGGGGAAGATACGCAGTATTTT
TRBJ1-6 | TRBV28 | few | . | CASSFRGTRNSPLHF | TGTGCCAGCAGTTTCAGAGGAACCCGGAATTCACCCCTCCACTTT
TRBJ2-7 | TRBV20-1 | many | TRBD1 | CSAGTGGLSEQYF | TGCAGTGCTGGAACAGGGGGTTTGAGCGAGCAGTACTTC
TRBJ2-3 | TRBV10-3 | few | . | CAIQGWSTDTQYF | TGTGCCATTCAGGGGTGGAGCACAGATACGCAGTATTTT
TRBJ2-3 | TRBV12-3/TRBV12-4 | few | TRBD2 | CASSGGLAGVSTDTQYF | TGTGCCAGCAGTGGGGGACTAGCGGGGGTTAGCACAGATACGCAGTATTTT
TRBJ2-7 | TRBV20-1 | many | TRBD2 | CSARDRGGDLKYF | TGCAGTGCTAGAGATAGGGGAGGGGACTTGAAGTACTTC
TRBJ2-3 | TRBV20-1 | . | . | CSALLQKRAPDTQYF | TGCAGTGCCCTGCTACAGAAAAGAGCGCCAGATACGCAGTATTTT
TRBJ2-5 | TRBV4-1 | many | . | CASSQGGGGRETQYF | TGCGCCAGCAGCCAAGGCGGTGGGGGAAGAGAGACCCAGTACTTC
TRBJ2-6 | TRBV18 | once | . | CASSPSSEANVLTF | TGTGCCAGCTCACCGAGCTCTGAGGCCAACGTCCTGACTTTC
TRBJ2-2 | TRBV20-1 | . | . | CSAKTDTGELFF | TGCAGTGCTAAAACGGACACCGGGGAGCTGTTTTTT
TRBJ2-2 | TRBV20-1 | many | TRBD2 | CSARAIRGANTGELFF | TGCAGTGCTAGAGCGATCCGGGGGGCGAACACCGGGGAGCTGTTTTTT
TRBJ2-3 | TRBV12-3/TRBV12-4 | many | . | CASSRGKGEVVDTQYF | TGTGCCAGCAGCAGGGGGAAAGGGGAGGTGGTAGATACGCAGTATTTT
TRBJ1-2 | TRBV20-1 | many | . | CSAREDRNYGYTF | TGCAGTGCTAGAGAAGACCGAAACTATGGCTACACCTTC
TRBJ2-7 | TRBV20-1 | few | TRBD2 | CSALIPGLAGSEQYF | TGCAGTGCTCTAATCCCGGGACTAGCGGGGTCGGAGCAGTACTTC
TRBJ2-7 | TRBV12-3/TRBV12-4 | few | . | CASSRTTGTYEQYF | TGTGCCAGCAGTAGAACCACAGGAACCTACGAGCAGTACTTC
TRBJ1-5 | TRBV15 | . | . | CATSSLYVGRGNQPQHF | TGTGCCACCAGCAGTTTGTACGTAGGGCGAGGCAATCAGCCCCAGCATTTT
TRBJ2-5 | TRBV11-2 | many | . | CASSLGVGAETQYF | TGTGCCAGCAGCTTAGGTGTGGGTGCGGAGACCCAGTACTTC
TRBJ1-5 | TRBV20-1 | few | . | CSASWGLRSNQPQHF | TGCAGTGCTAGCTGGGGACTACGGAGCAATCAGCCCCAGCATTTT
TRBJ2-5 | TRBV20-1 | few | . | CSATSAGGQQETQYF | TGCAGTGCCACCAGCGCGGGCGGACAACAAGAGACCCAGTACTTC
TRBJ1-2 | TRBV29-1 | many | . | CSVRTLGLHGYTF | TGCAGCGTTAGAACTTTGGGTCTCCACGGCTACACCTTC
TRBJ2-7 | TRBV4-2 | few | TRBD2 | CASSQDIASGERDYEQYF | TGTGCCAGCAGCCAAGATATCGCTAGCGGGGAACGGGACTACGAGCAGTACTTC
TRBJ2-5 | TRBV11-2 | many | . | CASSLRITGLETQYF | TGTGCCAGCAGCTTAAGGATTACGGGGCTAGAGACCCAGTACTTC
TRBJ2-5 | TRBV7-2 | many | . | CASSLRRAETQYF | TGTGCCAGCAGCCTCCGGAGGGCCGAGACCCAGTACTTC
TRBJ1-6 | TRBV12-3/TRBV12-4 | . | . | CASSEDYSPLHF | TGTGCCAGCAGCGAGGATTATTCACCCCTCCACTTT
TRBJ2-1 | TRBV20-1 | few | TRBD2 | CSASLAGANEQFF | TGCAGTGCTAGCCTAGCGGGGGCCAATGAGCAGTTCTTC
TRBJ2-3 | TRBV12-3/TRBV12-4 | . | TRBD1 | CASSLDRGLRQFTQYF | TGTGCCAGCAGTTTAGACAGGGGGCTCAGGCAATTTACGCAGTATTTT
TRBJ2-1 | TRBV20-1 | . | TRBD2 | CSARGPGGTEAYNEQFF | TGCAGTGCTAGAGGGCCCGGGGGGACCGAAGCCTACAATGAGCAGTTCTTC
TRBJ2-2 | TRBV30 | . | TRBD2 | CAWERGLDTGELFF | TGTGCCTGGGAGCGGGGGCTTGACACCGGGGAGCTGTTTTTT
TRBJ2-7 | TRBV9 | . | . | CASSGGDGGRYEQYF | TGTGCCAGCAGCGGGGGAGACGGGGGTCGGTACGAGCAGTACTTC
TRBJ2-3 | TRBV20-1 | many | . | CSARGREGTDTQYF | TGCAGTGCTAGAGGGCGGGAAGGCACAGATACGCAGTATTTT
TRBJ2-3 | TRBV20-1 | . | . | CSAWDSSGTDTQYF | TGCAGTGCTTGGGACTCCTCGGGCACAGATACGCAGTATTTT
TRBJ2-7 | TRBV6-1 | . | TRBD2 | CASRTSGVHEQYF | TGTGCCAGCCGGACTAGCGGGGTCCACGAGCAGTACTTC
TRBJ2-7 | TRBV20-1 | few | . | CCARGAPLRAISYEQYF | TGCTGCGCTAGAGGAGCTCCCTTGAGGGCCATTTCCTACGAGCAGTACTTC
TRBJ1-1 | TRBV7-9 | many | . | CASSPPGHLSNTEAFF | TGTGCCAGCAGCCCACCGGGACACCTCTCGAACACTGAAGCTTTCTTT
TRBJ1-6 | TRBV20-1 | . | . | CSVVGPGIPSPLHF | TGCAGTGTGGTGGGTCCAGGAATCCCTTCACCCCTCCACTTT
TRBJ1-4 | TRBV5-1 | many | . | CASSLGQVHEKLFF | TGCGCCAGCAGCTTGGGACAGGTCCATGAAAAACTGTTTTTT
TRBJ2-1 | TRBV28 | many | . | CASSWYNEQFF | TGTGCCAGCAGTTGGTACAATGAGCAGTTCTTC
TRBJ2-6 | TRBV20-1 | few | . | CSAPKGHPSGANVLTF | TGCAGTGCTCCTAAGGGACACCCCTCTGGGGCCAACGTCCTGACTTTC